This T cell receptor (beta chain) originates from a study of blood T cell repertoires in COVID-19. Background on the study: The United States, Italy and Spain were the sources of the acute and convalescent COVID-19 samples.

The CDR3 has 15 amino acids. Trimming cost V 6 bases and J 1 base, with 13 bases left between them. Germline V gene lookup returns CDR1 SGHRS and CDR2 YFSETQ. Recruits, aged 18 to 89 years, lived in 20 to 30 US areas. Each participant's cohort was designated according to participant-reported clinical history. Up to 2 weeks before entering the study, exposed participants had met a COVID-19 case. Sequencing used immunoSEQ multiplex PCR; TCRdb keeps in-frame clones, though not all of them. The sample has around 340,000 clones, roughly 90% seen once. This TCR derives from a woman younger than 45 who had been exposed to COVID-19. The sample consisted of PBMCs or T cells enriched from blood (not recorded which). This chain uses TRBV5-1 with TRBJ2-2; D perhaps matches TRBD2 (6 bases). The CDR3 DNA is TGCGCCAGCACGCGGGGAACCCAGAACACCGGGGAGCTGTTTTTT. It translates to CASTRGTQNTGELFF.